Reported below is one TCR beta chain. The antigen it recognizes is unknown. No per-base quality is available; no much larger clone lies one base away. The T-cell fraction in tumor and uninvolved lung tissue was obtained from TCR sequencing using the immunoSEQ assay. Processing in the source paper ran as follows. To analyze survival, patients were divided into a high T-cell fraction group (upper tertile) and a low T-cell fraction group (lower two tertiles), and the two groups were compared using a log-rank test. A signed-rank test was used to test differences in T-cell fraction between paired tumor and uninvolved lung samples. This immuneACCESS table, as held by TCRdb, lists in-frame sequences with V and J called but not all clones. Of the missing ones, under half trace to an unresolved V gene in checked studies; the others have no known cause. V, J and clone size reflect that table, while D and trimming were determined from the DNA. The sample records about 12,000 clones, 65% to 85% of which are singletons. 10% to 15% of the sample comes from the top ten.

ICON enrollment began in the first half of 2016, and the last patient was enrolled in September 2018. From a subcohort of about 70 patients, fresh tumor and matched uninvolved tissue were collected for in-depth immune analyses, including TCR sequencing. DNA for TCR sequencing was isolated from bulk tissue, and no cell sorting was done. The sample belongs to a study of tumor-infiltrating lymphocytes in localized non-small cell lung cancer (dated by TCRdb to the early 2020s). Broadly, across the study: The cohort included patients whose samples were collected after neoadjuvant chemotherapy, as well as both smokers and never-smokers and several histologies. TCR sequencing was one of several integrated assays, alongside flow cytometry, multiplex immunofluorescence, RNA-seq, exome sequencing and proteomics, applied to the same patients. Resected tumor tissue and uninvolved lung tissue described as non-adjacent to the tumor were contributed by each patient, with both tissues obtained from the same patient. The overall ICON cohort was composed of 140 or so surgical patients with localized non-small cell lung cancer whose tumors were resected. A total of 60 or so patients were included in the paired tumor versus uninvolved lung comparison of immunoSEQ T-cell fraction. The paper's findings and limits, for the study overall: Different pieces of the same tissue were used for different assays, so technical variation could not be separated from intratumor heterogeneity. Recurrence-free survival showed no association with tumor T-cell fraction measured by TCR sequencing (p = 0.61). The TCR-derived T-cell fraction showed no difference between the flow cytometry-defined immunotypes IM1 (good prognosis) and IM2 (poor prognosis). Higher T cell infiltration in tumors than in uninvolved lung tissue was supported by TCRbeta sequencing, consistent with immunofluorescence CD3 counts. Assay coverage varied across patients depending on available tissue quantity, so only a subset of the cohort had TCR sequencing.

This clonotype was sampled from a human donor with non-small cell lung cancer. What was sequenced was lung tumor tissue.

The nucleotide sequence is given as TGTGCCAGCAGCATCGGGGGGAGCTCCTACAATGAGCAGTTCTTC. This encodes CASSIGGSSYNEQFF. This receptor chain uses TRBV9 and TRBJ2-1, with 7 junctional bases fitting TRBD2. The germline V gene supplies CDR1 SGDLS and CDR2 YYNGEE. From its cysteine to its phenylalanine, the CDR3 spans 15 amino acids. Here the CDR3 DNA is all that survives: 45 bases in frame from base 1. The V end gives up 4 bases and the J end 0 bases, leaving 4 bases in the junction not matched to a gene. This CDR3, with the reference TRBV9 and TRBJ2-1 proteins standing in past its ends, gives the full variable domain DSGVTQTPKHLITATGQRVTLRCSPRSGDLSVYWYQQSLDQGLQFLIQYYNGEERAKGNILERFSAQQFPDLHSELNLSSLELGDSALYFCASSIGGSSYNEQFFGPGTRLTVL.